This T cell receptor (beta chain) was recorded in a study of identical twins. TCRdb fed the 5' RACE reads into MiXCR, producing one record per CDR3 protein. This table holds around 650,000 distinct CDR3 sequences, about 7% found once. Germline V gene lookup returns CDR1 LGHDT and CDR2 YNNKEL (reference sequence). The CDR3 sequence is 13 residues long. V shed 1 base and J shed 6 bases, with 8 bases lying between them. In its sample, this clonotype was seen many times. The antigen is undetermined. Notes on the study in general: An excess of low generation probability was shown by twin-shared out-of-frame alpha sequences. Monozygotic twin pairs showed more out-of-frame TCR alpha sharing than models estimated. Abundant beta clonotypes from cord blood bore fewer insertions; memory repertoires lacked this pattern.

These data also featured in a second study, about yellow fever vaccine responses in identical twins. From that study: Vaccine-induced T cell responses in twins were reportedly observed to appear partly convergent, partly personalized.

This chain uses TRBV3-1 with TRBJ2-3; D is unresolved. Sample: PBMCs. The source of this sequence is a woman aged 18-35 years in good health. The CDR3 DNA reads TGTGCCAGCAGCCAAGGGGTCGGGGATACGCAGTATTTT. Translation: CASSQGVGDTQYF.